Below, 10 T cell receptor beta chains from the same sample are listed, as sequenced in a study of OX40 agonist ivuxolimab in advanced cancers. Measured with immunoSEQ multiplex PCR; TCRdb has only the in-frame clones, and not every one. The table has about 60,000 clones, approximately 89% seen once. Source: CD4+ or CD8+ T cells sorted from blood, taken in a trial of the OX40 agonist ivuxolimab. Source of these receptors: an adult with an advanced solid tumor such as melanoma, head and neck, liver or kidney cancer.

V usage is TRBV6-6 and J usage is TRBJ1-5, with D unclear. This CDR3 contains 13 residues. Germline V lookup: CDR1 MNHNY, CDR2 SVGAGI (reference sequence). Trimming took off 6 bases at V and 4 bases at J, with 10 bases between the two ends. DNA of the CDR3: TGTGCCAGCAGATATGAAACGAATCAGCCCCAGCATTTT. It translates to CASRYETNQPQHF.

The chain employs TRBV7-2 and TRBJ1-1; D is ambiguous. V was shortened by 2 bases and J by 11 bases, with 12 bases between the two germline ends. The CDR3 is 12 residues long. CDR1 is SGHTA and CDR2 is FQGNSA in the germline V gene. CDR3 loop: CASSLMSDSAFF. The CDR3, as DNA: TGTGCCAGCAGCTTAATGTCCGATTCGGCTTTCTTT.

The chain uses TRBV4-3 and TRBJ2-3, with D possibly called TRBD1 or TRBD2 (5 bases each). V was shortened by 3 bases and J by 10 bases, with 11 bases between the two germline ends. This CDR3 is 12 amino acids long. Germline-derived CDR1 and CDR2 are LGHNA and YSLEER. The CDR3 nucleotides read TGCGCCAGCAGCCAGGGGGTTGGTGCGCAGTATTTT. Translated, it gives CASSQGVGAQYF.

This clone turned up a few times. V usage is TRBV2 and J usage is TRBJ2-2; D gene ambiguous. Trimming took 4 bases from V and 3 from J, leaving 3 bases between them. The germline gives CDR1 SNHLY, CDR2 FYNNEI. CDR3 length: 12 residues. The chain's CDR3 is CASSADTGELFF. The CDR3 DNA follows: TGTGCCAGCAGTGCCGACACCGGGGAGCTGTTTTTT.

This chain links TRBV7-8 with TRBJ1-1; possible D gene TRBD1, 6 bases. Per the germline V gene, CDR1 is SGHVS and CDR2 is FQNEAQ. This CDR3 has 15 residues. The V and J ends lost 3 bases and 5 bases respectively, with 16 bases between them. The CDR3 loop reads CASSFRIGGATEAFF. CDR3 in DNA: TGTGCCAGCAGCTTTAGAATAGGGGGAGCTACTGAAGCTTTCTTT.

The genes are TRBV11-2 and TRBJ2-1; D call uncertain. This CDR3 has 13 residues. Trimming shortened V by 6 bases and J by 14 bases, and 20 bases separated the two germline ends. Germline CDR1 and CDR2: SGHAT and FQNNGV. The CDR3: CASSHEPASAEFF. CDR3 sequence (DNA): TGTGCCAGCAGTCACGAGCCCGCCTCTGCGGAGTTCTTC. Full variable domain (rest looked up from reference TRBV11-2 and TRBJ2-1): EAGVAQSPRYKIIEKRQSVAFWCNPISGHATLYWYQQILGQGPKLLIQFQNNGVVDDSQLPKDRFSAERLKGVDSTLKIQPAKLEDSAVYLCASSHEPASAEFFGPGTRLTVL.

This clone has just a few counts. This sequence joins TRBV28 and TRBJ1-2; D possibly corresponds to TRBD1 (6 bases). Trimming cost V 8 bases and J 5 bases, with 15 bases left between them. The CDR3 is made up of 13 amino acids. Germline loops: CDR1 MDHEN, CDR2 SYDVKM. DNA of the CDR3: TGTGCCAGCGGAGCCCCCCAGGGGTATGGCTACACCTTC. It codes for CASGAPQGYGYTF.

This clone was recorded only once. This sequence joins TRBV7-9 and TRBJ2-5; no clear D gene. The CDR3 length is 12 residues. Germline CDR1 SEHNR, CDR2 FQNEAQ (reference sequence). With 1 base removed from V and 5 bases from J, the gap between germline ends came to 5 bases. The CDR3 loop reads CASSLVRETQYF. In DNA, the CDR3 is TGTGCCAGCAGCTTAGTGCGGGAGACCCAGTACTTC.

DNA of the CDR3: TGTGCCAGCTCGTCTAGCGGGGGAACGAATACGCAGTATTTT. It yields the protein CASSSSGGTNTQYF. The V and J genes are TRBV18 and TRBJ2-3, with 10 nucleotides matching TRBD2. In germline, CDR1 is KGHSH, CDR2 LQKENI. The J segment lost 7 bases and the V segment lost 6 bases, leaving 7 bases of the junction unmatched. This CDR3 region has 14 residues.

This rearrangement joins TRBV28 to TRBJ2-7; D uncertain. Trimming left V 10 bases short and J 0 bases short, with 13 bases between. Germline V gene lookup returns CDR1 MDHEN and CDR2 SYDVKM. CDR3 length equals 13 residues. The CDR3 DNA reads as TGTGCCACCCACGACGGAGCCTCCTACGAGCAGTACTTC. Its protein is CATHDGASYEQYF. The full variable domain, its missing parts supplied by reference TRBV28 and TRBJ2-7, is DVKVTQSSRYLVKRTGEKVFLECVQDMDHENMFWYRQDPGLGLRLIYFSYDVKMKEKGDIPEGYSVSREKKERFSLILESASTNQTSMYLCATHDGASYEQYFGPGTRLTVT.